A selection of T cell receptor beta chains follows, all from one sample in a study of T cell repertoires in cytomegalovirus infection. No antigen has been assigned to these receptors. One entry per CDR3 protein results from TCRdb running MiXCR on the reads. The sample carries about 830,000 distinct CDR3 sequences, roughly 33% recorded once. Sequenced here: cultured CD8+ T cells from PBMCs, sampled from culture after CMV antigen stimulation. Receptors were obtained from a human donor in good health (CMV status not recorded). Some clones in this sample may be carry-over from other donors' samples. Each CDR3 is given with its conserved first and last residue. Each record gives: V gene, clone size, J gene, D gene, CDR3 DNA, CDR3 protein. A D gene is named only where the DNA matches it firmly. Some rows have no size entry. The others give once, few or many, or a class for an expanded clone.

v_gene: TRBV12-3/TRBV12-4; abundance: few; j_gene: TRBJ1-5; d_gene: NA; CDR3nt: TGTGCCAGCAGTTTATGGGGGGCCAATCAGCCCCAGCATTTT; CDR3aa: CASSLWGANQPQHF
v_gene: TRBV6-1; abundance: NA; j_gene: TRBJ2-1; d_gene: TRBD1; CDR3nt: TGTGCCAGCAGTACGCCCCAGGGGGCCTCTGTCTCCTACAATGAGCAGTTCTTC; CDR3aa: CASSTPQGASVSYNEQFF
v_gene: TRBV7-2; abundance: many; j_gene: TRBJ1-5; d_gene: TRBD1; CDR3nt: TGTGCCAGCAGCTTAGCGGGAGGACAGGGGGGTCAGCCCCAGCATTTT; CDR3aa: CASSLAGGQGGQPQHF
v_gene: TRBV7-2; abundance: NA; j_gene: TRBJ1-3; d_gene: NA; CDR3nt: TGTGCCAGCAGAGTGACAGGCCGAAATCCGGGAAACACCATATATTTT; CDR3aa: CASRVTGRNPGNTIYF
v_gene: TRBV7-6; abundance: NA; j_gene: TRBJ1-2; d_gene: TRBD1; CDR3nt: TGTGCCAGCAGCTTAGCCGACAGGGGGTATGGCTACACCTTC; CDR3aa: CASSLADRGYGYTF
v_gene: TRBV6-5; abundance: few; j_gene: TRBJ1-5; d_gene: NA; CDR3nt: TGTGCCAGCAGTTACTCCGGGGTTGCCCAGCCCCAGCATTTT; CDR3aa: CASSYSGVAQPQHF
v_gene: TRBV24-1; abundance: few; j_gene: TRBJ2-1; d_gene: NA; CDR3nt: TGTGCCACCAGTGATTTACGGGGGAAGCAGTTCTTC; CDR3aa: CATSDLRGKQFF
v_gene: TRBV6-2/TRBV6-3; abundance: NA; j_gene: TRBJ2-2; d_gene: TRBD2; CDR3nt: TGTGCCAGCATGACTAGCGGGGGATACACCGGGGAGCTGTTTTTT; CDR3aa: CASMTSGGYTGELFF
v_gene: TRBV7-2; abundance: many; j_gene: TRBJ1-2; d_gene: NA; CDR3nt: TGTGCCAGCAGCGCTGACGGGAACTATGGCTACACCTTC; CDR3aa: CASSADGNYGYTF
v_gene: TRBV7-8; abundance: few; j_gene: TRBJ1-1; d_gene: NA; CDR3nt: TGTGCCAGCAGCTCAGATCACAGCCTGAACACTGAAGCTTTCTTT; CDR3aa: CASSSDHSLNTEAFF
v_gene: TRBV15; abundance: NA; j_gene: TRBJ1-5; d_gene: NA; CDR3nt: TGTGCCACCAGCAGCCTTCAGGACATCTATAGCAATCAGCCCCAGCATTTT; CDR3aa: CATSSLQDIYSNQPQHF
v_gene: TRBV20-1; abundance: few; j_gene: TRBJ2-5; d_gene: TRBD2; CDR3nt: TGCAGTGCTAGGACCAAGGGAGGGGCGCGCGAGACCCAGTACTTC; CDR3aa: CSARTKGGARETQYF
v_gene: TRBV4-2; abundance: NA; j_gene: TRBJ2-5; d_gene: NA; CDR3nt: TGTGCCAGCAGCCAAGATGTTGGCAGGGGTGAGACCCAGTACTTC; CDR3aa: CASSQDVGRGETQYF
v_gene: TRBV29-1; abundance: NA; j_gene: TRBJ1-1; d_gene: NA; CDR3nt: TGCAGCGGATCTCGGGGGGGGCCTACTGAAGCTTTCTTT; CDR3aa: CSGSRGGPTEAFF
v_gene: TRBV12-3/TRBV12-4; abundance: many; j_gene: TRBJ1-5; d_gene: NA; CDR3nt: TGTGCCAGCAGTTTACGAGCCACACCGGAGCAGCCCCAGCATTTT; CDR3aa: CASSLRATPEQPQHF
v_gene: TRBV12-3/TRBV12-4; abundance: few; j_gene: TRBJ1-5; d_gene: NA; CDR3nt: TGTGCCAGCAGCGGACACCGGGACGCCAATCAGCCCCAGCATTTT; CDR3aa: CASSGHRDANQPQHF
v_gene: TRBV11-3; abundance: many; j_gene: TRBJ2-2; d_gene: TRBD1; CDR3nt: TGTGCCAGCAGCAGAGGACAGGGGGCTGACACCGGGGAGCTGTTTTTT; CDR3aa: CASSRGQGADTGELFF
v_gene: TRBV24-1; abundance: NA; j_gene: TRBJ2-3; d_gene: NA; CDR3nt: TGTGCCACCAGTGACGAGGGGGTCTACACAGATACGCAGTATTTT; CDR3aa: CATSDEGVYTDTQYF
v_gene: TRBV7-6; abundance: NA; j_gene: TRBJ2-4; d_gene: TRBD2; CDR3nt: TGTGCCAGCAGCAGTAGGGAGGGCCCGGCCAAAAACATTCAGTACTTC; CDR3aa: CASSSREGPAKNIQYF
v_gene: TRBV19; abundance: NA; j_gene: TRBJ2-1; d_gene: TRBD2; CDR3nt: TGTGCCAGTGGTCCGGGACTAGCCCCCTACAATGATCAGTTCTTC; CDR3aa: CASGPGLAPYNDQFF
v_gene: TRBV4-2; abundance: NA; j_gene: TRBJ1-1; d_gene: NA; CDR3nt: TGTGCCAGCAGCCAGAGGACACGTGAAGCTTTCTTT; CDR3aa: CASSQRTREAFF
v_gene: TRBV15; abundance: many; j_gene: TRBJ1-4; d_gene: NA; CDR3nt: TGTGCCACCAGGGATAGGGGAACAGCTAATGAAAAACTGTTTTTT; CDR3aa: CATRDRGTANEKLFF
v_gene: TRBV5-5; abundance: NA; j_gene: TRBJ1-1; d_gene: NA; CDR3nt: TGTGCCAGCAGCCCGGCCAATGAAGCTTTCTTT; CDR3aa: CASSPANEAFF
v_gene: TRBV20-1; abundance: NA; j_gene: TRBJ1-5; d_gene: TRBD1; CDR3nt: TGCAGTGCTAGGTTGACACAGGGGTTCTTAGAGGTAGTTAGCAATCAGCCCCAGCATTTT; CDR3aa: CSARLTQGFLEVVSNQPQHF
v_gene: TRBV12-3/TRBV12-4; abundance: NA; j_gene: TRBJ2-2; d_gene: NA; CDR3nt: TGTGCCAGCAGTTTGTGGACAGAGAACACCGGGGAGCTGTTTTTT; CDR3aa: CASSLWTENTGELFF
v_gene: TRBV11-3; abundance: NA; j_gene: TRBJ2-4; d_gene: NA; CDR3nt: TGTGCCAGTTCTTCGACGGGGGGCCTAATGAACATTCAGTACTTC; CDR3aa: CASSSTGGLMNIQYF
v_gene: TRBV6-2/TRBV6-3; abundance: few; j_gene: TRBJ1-1; d_gene: NA; CDR3nt: TGTGCCAGCACCAGCTTGAACACTGAAGCTTTCTTT; CDR3aa: CASTSLNTEAFF
v_gene: TRBV4-1; abundance: NA; j_gene: TRBJ2-7; d_gene: TRBD2; CDR3nt: TGCGCCAGCAGCCAAGATCAGCGGGGGTTCTCCTACGAGCAGTACTTC; CDR3aa: CASSQDQRGFSYEQYF